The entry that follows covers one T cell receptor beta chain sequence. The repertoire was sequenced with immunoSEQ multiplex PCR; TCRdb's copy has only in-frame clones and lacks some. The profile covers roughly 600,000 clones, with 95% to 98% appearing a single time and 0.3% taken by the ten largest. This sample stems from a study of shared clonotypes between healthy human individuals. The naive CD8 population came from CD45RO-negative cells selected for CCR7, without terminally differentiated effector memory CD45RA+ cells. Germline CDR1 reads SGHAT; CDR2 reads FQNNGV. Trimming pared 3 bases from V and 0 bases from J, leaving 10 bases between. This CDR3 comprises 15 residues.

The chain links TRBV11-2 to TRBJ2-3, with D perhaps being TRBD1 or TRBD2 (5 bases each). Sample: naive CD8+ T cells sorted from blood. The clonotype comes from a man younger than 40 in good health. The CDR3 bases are TGTGCCAGCAGCTTGGGGGTCACTAGCACAGATACGCAGTATTTT. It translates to CASSLGVTSTDTQYF.